Below are 22 T cell receptor beta chains sequenced from a single sample in a study of blood T cell repertoires in COVID-19. Assay used: immunoSEQ multiplex PCR; TCRdb lists only in-frame clones, some missing. Of about 330,000 clones listed, approximately 89% are singletons. Sequenced material: PBMCs or T cells enriched from blood (not recorded which). These receptors were obtained from a man aged 25 to 45 who had recovered from COVID-19.

This chain uses TRBV2 with TRBJ2-6; D may be TRBD1 (5 bases). The CDR3 runs to 16 residues. Per germline, CDR1 SNHLY and CDR2 FYNNEI. Trimming shortened V by 6 bases and J by 0 bases, and 12 bases separated the two germline ends. The CDR3 is CASSRVPLSGANVLTF. Here the CDR3 DNA reads TGTGCCAGCAGCAGGGTTCCACTCTCTGGGGCCAACGTCCTGACTTTC.

The chain employs TRBV9 and TRBJ1-1, with 8 bases identical to TRBD1. The germline gives CDR1 SGDLS, CDR2 YYNGEE. The J segment lost 2 bases and the V segment lost 4 bases, leaving 10 bases of the junction unmatched. This CDR3 region has 16 residues. The CDR3 spells CASSTGQGRKNTEAFF. DNA of the CDR3: TGTGCCAGCAGCACCGGACAGGGACGAAAAAACACTGAAGCTTTCTTT.

The chain couples TRBV18 to TRBJ2-1; TRBD2 matches 12 bases. V shed 5 bases and J 2 bases; nucleotides not matched to a gene: 7. Germline V gene data show CDR1 as KGHSH and CDR2 as LQKENI. The CDR3 has 17 residues. For the CDR3, the DNA is TGTGCCAGCTCATCCAGACTAGCGGGGGCCACCTACAATGAGCAGTTCTTC. Its translation: CASSSRLAGATYNEQFF.

The chain recombines TRBV2 with TRBJ2-7, with 10 bases identical to TRBD1. The CDR3 is 15 residues long. CDR1 SNHLY and CDR2 FYNNEI come from the germline V gene. The ends lost 1 base at V and 7 bases at J; junction bases unmatched: 7. The CDR3 loop reads CASSEEGTGVYEQYF. For the CDR3, the DNA is TGTGCCAGCAGTGAAGAGGGGACAGGGGTTTATGAGCAGTACTTC.

This clone showed up just once. The rearrangement uses TRBV27 and TRBJ2-7, with 12 bases identical to TRBD1. This CDR3 spans 15 amino acids. With V trimmed by 5 bases and J by 4 bases, 6 bases remained unmatched. Per the germline V gene, CDR1 is MNHEY and CDR2 is SMNVEV (reference sequence). This CDR3 is CASSHRDRGLYEQYF. The CDR3 DNA follows: TGTGCCAGCAGTCACAGGGACAGGGGGCTGTACGAGCAGTACTTC.

The gene calls are TRBV10-1 and TRBJ2-1; TRBD1 might be the D (6 bases). From germline, CDR1 is WNHNN and CDR2 SYGVQD (reference sequence). The CDR3 is 13 residues long. Trimming left V 2 bases short and J 10 bases short, with 12 bases between. The CDR3 sequence: CASSEGTITEQFF. In DNA, the CDR3 is TGCGCCAGCAGTGAGGGGACAATAACCGAGCAGTTCTTC.

The V call is TRBV7-9, the J call TRBJ1-5; D is ambiguous. CDR3 size: 14 residues. Germline V gene sequence: CDR1 SEHNR, CDR2 FQNEAQ (reference sequence). V was shortened by 1 base and J by 7 bases, with 11 bases between the two germline ends. The CDR3 loop reads CASSLGHSGQPQHF. The CDR3 DNA reads TGTGCCAGCAGCTTAGGGCACTCCGGGCAGCCCCAGCATTTT.

The chain uses TRBV9 and TRBJ2-1, with 8 bases aligning to TRBD2. Germline V gene lookup returns CDR1 SGDLS and CDR2 YYNGEE. V shed 6 bases, J shed 9 bases, and the junction held 14 bases outside the gene matches. The CDR3 contains 15 residues. CDR3 sequence reads: CASNLEGLAPSEQFF. CDR3 nucleotides: TGTGCCAGCAACCTAGAAGGACTAGCCCCAAGTGAGCAGTTCTTC.

This sequence joins TRBV6-5 and TRBJ1-1; TRBD1 aligns across 8 bases. V was pared by 4 bases and J by 4 bases, with 5 bases of the junction left unmatched. The CDR3 consists of 14 residues. Germline V gene data show CDR1 as MNHEY and CDR2 as SVGAGI. The CDR3, as DNA: TGTGCCAGCAGTTCATACAGGGGGAGCACTGAAGCTTTCTTT. Protein sequence: CASSSYRGSTEAFF.

The V call is TRBV2, the J call TRBJ1-3, with D perhaps TRBD1 (5 bases). The CDR3 consists of 13 residues. Germline V gene data show CDR1 as SNHLY and CDR2 as FYNNEI. Trimming cost V 4 bases and J 3 bases, with 7 bases left between them. As DNA, the CDR3 is TGTGCCAGCAGTGGCAGGGTTGGAAACACCATATATTTT. Residues: CASSGRVGNTIYF.

V gene TRBV6-5 combines with J gene TRBJ2-7; 10 nucleotides match TRBD1. V trimming: 5 bases; J trimming: 5 bases; junction bases outside the gene matches: 3. The CDR3 is 13 amino acids. Per germline, CDR1 MNHEY and CDR2 SVGAGI. The CDR3 is CASSRDRGHEQYF. DNA of the CDR3: TGTGCCAGCAGTCGGGACAGGGGACACGAGCAGTACTTC.

This clone was detected a few times. J is TRBJ1-2 and V is TRBV3-1 (or the pseudogene TRBV3-2); D unresolved. Trimming took 6 bases from V and 1 from J, leaving 15 bases between them. Per germline, CDR1 LGHDT and CDR2 YNNKEL (reference sequence). The CDR3 is 15 amino acids. CDR3 region: CASSPRYQVNYGYTF. DNA for the CDR3: TGTGCCAGCAGTCCAAGATATCAGGTTAACTATGGCTACACCTTC.

This clone was observed a few times. The rearrangement joins TRBV3-1 (or the pseudogene TRBV3-2) to TRBJ2-2, with D perhaps matching TRBD1 (6 bases). The V end lost 4 bases, the J end lost 5 bases, and 17 bases lay between the germline ends. The germline V gene has CDR1 LGHDT and CDR2 YNNKEL (reference sequence). The CDR3 has 16 amino acids. CDR3 in amino acids: CASSPPMGAGTGELFF. CDR3 nucleotides: TGTGCCAGCAGCCCTCCAATGGGGGCTGGTACCGGGGAGCTGTTTTTT.

The CDR3 bases are TGCGCCAGCAGCACCTGGACAGGGGTTGGTGAGCAGTTCTTC. Translated, it gives CASSTWTGVGEQFF. The chain links TRBV5-1 to TRBJ2-1, with 9 nucleotides matching TRBD1. Germline CDR1 and CDR2: SGHRS and YFSETQ. The CDR3 has 14 residues. Unmatched junction bases numbered 8, after V lost 4 bases and J lost 9 bases.

The chain uses TRBV6-5 and TRBJ1-4; D is unclear. CDR3 length equals 14 residues. Germline-derived CDR1 and CDR2 are MNHEY and SVGAGI. V lost 0 bases and J lost 7, with 9 bases in between. DNA of the CDR3: TGTGCCAGCAGTTACTCGTACACAATTGAAAAACTGTTTTTT. Its protein is CASSYSYTIEKLFF.

V and J are TRBV7-6 and TRBJ1-5, with 8 bases lining up with TRBD1. Germline trimming cut 4 bases from V and 1 base from J; bases unmatched to any gene: 6. CDR1 SGHVS and CDR2 FNYEAQ come from the germline V gene. The CDR3 has 16 residues. In nucleotides, the CDR3 is TGTGCCAGCAGCTCTCTGACAGGGGCCAGCAATCAGCCCCAGCATTTT. Its translation is CASSSLTGASNQPQHF.

This clone was recorded a few times. The J gene is TRBJ1-2, the V gene TRBV3-1 (or the pseudogene TRBV3-2), with D unresolved. The CDR3 length is 14 residues. CDR1 and CDR2 (germline): LGHDT, YNNKEL (reference sequence). Trimming left V 4 bases short and J 2 bases short, with 11 bases between. Written as DNA, the CDR3 is TGTGCCAGCAGCCTCGAGACTGAGAACTATGGCTACACCTTC. It codes for CASSLETENYGYTF.

This chain uses TRBV3-1 (or the pseudogene TRBV3-2) with TRBJ2-4, with D tentatively TRBD2 (6 bases). The germline gives CDR1 LGHDT, CDR2 YNNKEL (reference sequence). The CDR3 runs 17 residues. V gave up 3 bases and J gave up 1 base, with 16 bases separating them. The chain's CDR3 is CASSQEGRAVAKNIQYF. CDR3 nucleotide sequence: TGTGCCAGCAGCCAGGAGGGAAGGGCAGTGGCCAAAAACATTCAGTACTTC.

This sequence joins TRBV14 and TRBJ2-7, with 10 bases matching TRBD1. Germline loops: CDR1 SGHDN, CDR2 FVKESK. The CDR3 covers 14 residues. Losses at the gene ends were 4 bases for V and 7 bases for J; bases not matched to a gene: 7. CDR3 residues: CASSLGTGALEQYF. CDR3 nucleotides: TGTGCCAGCAGCCTCGGGACAGGGGCACTGGAGCAGTACTTC.

The chain combines TRBV19 with TRBJ1-1; 7 bases map to TRBD1. The CDR3 is 15 amino acids. Germline CDR1 and CDR2: LNHDA and SQIVND (reference sequence). Trimming removed 8 bases from V and 0 bases from J; junction bases left unmatched: 9. The CDR3 DNA sequence: TGTGCCAGTGGGCAGGGGGGTAATATGAACACTGAAGCTTTCTTT. It codes for CASGQGGNMNTEAFF.

The chain combines TRBV2 with TRBJ1-4, with 9 bases identical to TRBD1. CDR1 is SNHLY, CDR2 FYNNEI, per germline. The CDR3 length is 14 residues. Germline trimming cut 6 bases from V and 8 bases from J; bases unmatched to any gene: 7. CDR3 protein: CASSGDREGEKLFF. In nucleotides, the CDR3 is TGTGCCAGCAGCGGGGACAGGGAGGGAGAAAAACTGTTTTTT.

The chain recombines TRBV11-3 with TRBJ2-2, with a possible D match to TRBD1 (6 bases). Germline V gives CDR1 SGHNT, CDR2 YENEEA. Trimming removed 8 bases from V and 6 bases from J, with 16 bases in between. CDR3 length: 14 residues. The CDR3 loop reads CASCREGGAGELFF. For the CDR3, the DNA is TGTGCCAGCTGCAGGGAAGGGGGTGCCGGGGAGCTGTTTTTT. Looking up the rest from reference TRBV11-3 and TRBJ2-2 gives the full variable domain: EAGVVQSPRYKIIEKKQPVAFWCNPISGHNTLYWYLQNLGQGPELLIRYENEEAVDDSQLPKDRFSAERLKGVDSTLKIQPAELGDSAVYLCASCREGGAGELFFGEGSRLTVL.